This entry lists 13 T cell receptor beta chains sequenced from one sample in a study of shared clonotypes between healthy human individuals. Profiling relied on immunoSEQ multiplex PCR, and the TCRdb table lists in-frame clones only, not all of them. This sample yields roughly 2 million clones, of which about 95% are seen a single time; 1.1% belongs to the top ten. Naive CD8 cells were CD45RO-negative, positively selected for CCR7, excluding terminally differentiated effector memory CD45RA+ cells. Sequenced input: naive CD8+ T cells sorted from blood. Receptors originate from a man between 18 and 29 years old in good health.

V is TRBV2 and J is TRBJ2-7; either TRBD1 or TRBD2 may supply D (6 bases each). This CDR3 contains 15 residues. Germline values: CDR1 SNHLY, CDR2 FYNNEI. V was shortened by 4 bases and J by 3 bases, with 16 bases between the two germline ends. CDR3 in amino acids: CASSGRGQEYYEQYF. Here the CDR3 DNA reads TGTGCCAGCAGTGGGAGGGGACAAGAATACTACGAGCAGTACTTC.

V is TRBV4-1 and J is TRBJ2-3; D remains ambiguous. The V gene's germline CDR1 is MGHRA and CDR2 YSYEKL. The germline V and J ends were trimmed by 0 bases and 2 bases, with 6 bases remaining between them. The CDR3 totals 14 residues. CDR3 sequence reads: CASSQDTATDTQYF. As DNA, the CDR3 is TGCGCCAGCAGCCAAGATACGGCCACAGATACGCAGTATTTT.

V gene TRBV7-9 combines with J gene TRBJ2-3, with D possibly TRBD1 on 6 matching bases. Trimming took off 5 bases at V and 0 bases at J, with 15 bases between the two ends. From germline, CDR1 is SEHNR and CDR2 FQNEAQ (reference sequence). CDR3 length: 16 residues. The CDR3 spells CASSESGTKSTDTQYF. The CDR3 DNA reads TGTGCCAGCAGCGAATCCGGGACAAAGAGCACAGATACGCAGTATTTT. The full variable domain, with the rest looked up from reference TRBV7-9 and TRBJ2-3, is DTGVSQNPRHKITKRGQNVTFRCDPISEHNRLYWYRQTLGQGPEFLTYFQNEAQLEKSRLLSDRFSAERPKGSFSTLEIQRTEQGDSAMYLCASSESGTKSTDTQYFGPGTRLTVL.

V and J are TRBV2 and TRBJ1-1; a weak D match, TRBD1 (5 bases). V gave up 4 bases and J gave up 6 bases, with 15 bases separating them. The CDR3 is 14 residues long. The germline V gene has CDR1 SNHLY and CDR2 FYNNEI. CDR3 DNA: TGTGCCAGCAGTGGAGGCGGCAGAGGGGCTGAAGCTTTCTTT. As protein: CASSGGGRGAEAFF.

The V and J genes are TRBV29-1 and TRBJ2-1; D not resolved. In germline, CDR1 is SQVTM, CDR2 ANQGSEA. V was cut by 1 base and J by 8 bases, with 3 bases left in between. The length of the CDR3 is 10 residues. This chain's CDR3 is CSVEADEQFF. DNA for the CDR3: TGCAGCGTTGAAGCGGATGAGCAGTTCTTC.

The sample holds a few counts of this clone. Other DNA sequences in the sample encode the same CDR3. The chain links TRBV2 to TRBJ2-2; D is unclear. Deletions cut 7 bases from V and 1 base from J, with 10 bases between. CDR3 length: 14 residues. Per the germline V gene, CDR1 is SNHLY and CDR2 is FYNNEI. CDR3: CASTGRLNTGELFF. The CDR3 DNA reads as TGTGCCAGCACCGGACGGTTGAACACCGGGGAGCTGTTTTTT.

The rearrangement links TRBV4-1 to TRBJ2-1; no clear D gene. Between the trimmed V and J ends, which lost 1 base and 2 bases, there was a span of 9 bases. This CDR3 region has 15 residues. Germline CDR1 is MGHRA and CDR2 is YSYEKL. Written as DNA, the CDR3 is TGCGCCAGCAGCCAAGGCGAGCCCGCCTACAATGAGCAGTTCTTC. Encoded protein: CASSQGEPAYNEQFF.

V is TRBV7-9 and J is TRBJ2-5; possible D gene TRBD2, 5 bases. The CDR3 contains 16 residues. Germline V gene sequence: CDR1 SEHNR, CDR2 FQNEAQ (reference sequence). V was clipped by 2 bases and J by 0 bases, with 13 bases between them. This CDR3 is CASSLNDRRNQETQYF. In nucleotides, the CDR3 is TGTGCCAGCAGCTTAAACGATAGGAGGAACCAAGAGACCCAGTACTTC. Using reference TRBV7-9 and TRBJ2-5 for the parts outside the CDR3, the full variable domain is DTGVSQNPRHKITKRGQNVTFRCDPISEHNRLYWYRQTLGQGPEFLTYFQNEAQLEKSRLLSDRFSAERPKGSFSTLEIQRTEQGDSAMYLCASSLNDRRNQETQYFGPGTRLLVL.

A single count supports this clone. V usage is TRBV13 and J usage is TRBJ1-1; D uncertain. CDR3 length: 15 amino acids. CDR1 is PRHDT, CDR2 FYEKMQ, per germline (reference sequence). Deletions cut 3 bases from V and 0 bases from J, with 11 bases between. This CDR3 reads CASSFTNSLNTEAFF. The CDR3 DNA reads as TGTGCCAGCAGCTTTACGAACAGCTTGAACACTGAAGCTTTCTTT. Full variable domain (outside the CDR3, taken from reference TRBV13 and TRBJ1-1): AAGVIQSPRHLIKEKRETATLKCYPIPRHDTVYWYQQGPGQDPQFLISFYEKMQSDKGSIPDRFSAQQFSDYHSELNMSSLELGDSALYFCASSFTNSLNTEAFFGQGTRLTVV.

J is TRBJ2-3 and V is TRBV28; tentatively, D is TRBD2 (6 bases). The CDR3 consists of 13 residues. CDR1 is MDHEN and CDR2 is SYDVKM in the germline V gene. V was trimmed by 6 bases and J by 0 bases, leaving 7 bases between them. The CDR3 region has the DNA TGTGCCAGCAGCAGCGGGAGCACAGATACGCAGTATTTT. It is translated as CASSSGSTDTQYF.

The chain has TRBV9 and TRBJ2-1; 11 bases match TRBD1. This CDR3 is built from 15 residues. The germline gives CDR1 SGDLS, CDR2 YYNGEE. V lost 4 bases, J lost 4 bases, and 4 bases stayed unmatched. This CDR3 is CASSTGTGGYNEQFF. CDR3 DNA sequence: TGTGCCAGCAGCACAGGGACAGGGGGTTACAATGAGCAGTTCTTC.

This chain connects TRBV19 to TRBJ2-5; 14 positions agree with TRBD2. The CDR3 is made up of 17 amino acids. Trimming removed 1 base from V and 4 bases from J; junction bases left unmatched: 5. CDR1 is LNHDA, CDR2 SQIVND, per germline (reference sequence). The CDR3 is CASSIGLAGGPGETQYF. CDR3 bases: TGTGCCAGTAGTATAGGACTAGCGGGAGGGCCGGGAGAGACCCAGTACTTC.

The chain has TRBV5-1 and TRBJ2-7, with TRBD2 matching over 9 bases. Per germline, CDR1 SGHRS and CDR2 YFSETQ. The CDR3 contains 17 residues. After removal of 0 bases from V and 2 bases from J, the junction contained 9 bases not matched to a gene. The CDR3 reads CASSLEGSGSGAYEQYF. The CDR3 DNA is TGCGCCAGCAGCTTGGAGGGTAGCGGGAGTGGTGCCTACGAGCAGTACTTC.